This TCR beta chain was recorded in a study of radiation and T cells in renal cell carcinoma (dated by TCRdb to 2019 to 2021). Study-level background: Samples were obtained from a clinical trial, in which 15 Gy stereotactic body radiation therapy was delivered to primary renal cell carcinomas and nephrectomy was performed 4 weeks later. A total of around 50 samples underwent TCR beta sequencing, made up of some 26 tumors and around 27 peripheral blood samples. A total of 3.5 million to 4.5 million unique CDR3 nucleotide sequences, encoding 2.5 million to 3 million unique CDR3 amino acid sequences, were found across all 50 or so samples.

What this sample's time point label stands for: baseline pretreatment blood. The treatment or condition tag for this specimen amounts to: 15 Gy SBRT to primary tumor, nephrectomy 4 weeks later. To follow tumor-enriched clonotypes, serial peripheral blood was collected from radiation-treated patients at baseline and at 2 weeks and 4 weeks after SBRT. All patients had renal cell carcinoma with clear cell pathology. The QIAamp DNA Blood Mini Kit (Qiagen) was used to prepare genomic DNA for TCR sequencing. The analyses included just those samples that passed every quality control check. TCR beta libraries were generated from genomic DNA with the immunoSEQ kit, following the manufacturer's recommendations. Library preparation used a first multiplex PCR with proprietary primers, then a second PCR adding unique barcodes, with bead cleanups after each round. A kit-provided positive control reaction and a negative control reaction were included in every sample batch. The final libraries underwent checking on an Agilent 4200 TapeStation D1000 ScreenTape, volumetric pooling, and quantification by qPCR. An Illumina NextSeq500 fitted with a MidOutput 150-cycle cartridge performed the sequencing, running 156 Read1 cycles and 15 Index1 cycles with the kit's custom primers. The pooled library was loaded at roughly 1 pM, and around 22% PhiX control was spiked in. On the authors' methods: Vendor-processed data were analyzed in R, and a clonotype was defined as all T cells sharing the same CDR3 nucleotide sequence. In the clone abundance analyses, frequencies in each sample were normalized to that sample's 10,000 most abundant clones. Before analysis, public T cell clones were removed, and these numbered fewer than five per sample on average. Tumor-enriched and baseline blood-enriched clonotypes were defined by at least a 32-fold difference in abundance between compartments. Clonotypes expanded or contracted between blood time points were identified with a beta-binomial differential abundance model. Tumor-blood repertoire similarity was measured with the Baroni-Urbani and Buser coefficient, and groups were compared using two-tailed Wilcoxon tests in R. Sourced from immuneACCESS, this table was stored by TCRdb with only in-frame sequences that have V and J called. A share of the clones is absent; for the studies checked, an unresolved V gene accounts for under half, and the remainder has no known explanation. V and J calls and clone size come straight from that table; D and trimming were deduced from the DNA. Within this sample are roughly 150,000 clones, with 88% of them counted one time only. Around 4% of the sample goes to the ten largest clones.

Turning to this clone: This clone's antigen is unknown. Within one base of it there is no much larger clone, and no base qualities were kept.

Broader findings and caveats from the paper: Because the trial had a single-armed design, the trial could not examine how radiation dose or scheduling affected the TCR repertoire. Because no pretreatment tumor biopsies were available, whether clonotypes were present in the tumor at baseline could not be determined. In blood, the top tumor clonotypes increased from baseline to 2 weeks after radiation and then shrank by 4 weeks, which suggests a temporary expansion of tumor-resident clones. Blood repertoire dynamics were not followed beyond 4 weeks after treatment.

V sheds 4 bases and J sheds 6 bases, leaving 26 bases between their ends. From a lookup of the germline V gene, CDR1 and CDR2 are SGHNT and YENEEA. From cysteine to phenylalanine, the CDR3 is 18 amino acids long. Kept here is only the CDR3 DNA, which spans 54 bases and is read in frame from base 1. Here the chain combines TRBV11-3 and TRBJ2-3, with the D gene uncertain. This receptor was taken from a woman in her seventies with renal cell carcinoma. The sample in question was blood, obtained from a patient whose treatment included radiotherapy and nephrectomy. CDR3 region: CASSSLQRWEYQGDTQYF. The DNA sequence follows: TGTGCCAGCAGCTCTCTACAGAGATGGGAATACCAAGGGGATACGCAGTATTTT.